The rows below give T cell receptor beta chains drawn from one sample of a study of blood T cell repertoires in COVID-19. Method: immunoSEQ multiplex PCR; TCRdb's copy keeps in-frame clones and lacks some. The table has some 180,000 clones, around 85% seen once. Input material: PBMCs or T cells enriched from blood (not recorded which). The receptors were gathered from a man aged 40-50 years who had recovered from COVID-19. CDR3s leave out the opening cysteine and the closing phenylalanine or tryptophan. Each record gives: V gene, clone size, J gene, CDR3 protein. Clone size appears in some rows only: once, few, many, or a class for an expanded clone.

>TRBV9|few|TRBJ1-4
ASSVGSQAGNEKLF
>TRBV9|.|TRBJ1-6
ASSVAQGSNSPLH
>TRBV7-9|.|TRBJ2-5
ASSFQDRYQETQY
>TRBV6-5|.|TRBJ1-6
ASSGDRNSPLH
>TRBV12-5|.|TRBJ1-1
ASGNRGGGTEAF
>TRBV6-1|.|TRBJ2-7
ASSDGYEQY
>TRBV27|.|TRBJ1-1
ASSLNRRTEAF
>TRBV10-3|.|TRBJ1-1
AISDPRRQGHTEAF
>TRBV14|few|TRBJ1-6
ASSLRRTGNSPLH
>TRBV7-9|.|TRBJ1-4
ASSPTGTEKLF
>TRBV19|once|TRBJ2-7
ASSTTGSSYEQY
>TRBV6-2/TRBV6-3|.|TRBJ1-5
ASSYSGQSNQPQH
>TRBV19|.|TRBJ2-5
ASSPNRGHETQY
>TRBV9|.|TRBJ2-7
ASSVGGQGNEQY
>TRBV12-3/TRBV12-4|once|TRBJ2-7
ASRLASGEQY
>TRBV11-2|.|TRBJ2-1
ASTSTLLAGMYNEQF
>TRBV19|.|TRBJ1-1
ASSWSTTTNTEAF
>TRBV6-5|.|TRBJ2-3
ASRGGGVRTQY
>TRBV2|.|TRBJ1-3
ASSELTERNTIY
>TRBV2|.|TRBJ2-2
ASKRDRETGELF
>TRBV30|.|TRBJ1-5
AWSGNRGDQPQH
>TRBV14|.|TRBJ1-6
ASSHAGANSPLH
>TRBV30|.|TRBJ2-1
AWSAPAGFSDNEQF
>TRBV5-1|.|TRBJ2-5
ASSLGAGGETQY
>TRBV7-8|.|TRBJ1-2
ASSLGQGPYGYT
>TRBV11-3|.|TRBJ1-1
ASSLVAIGVNTEAF
>TRBV2|.|TRBJ2-2
ASSERTGELF
>TRBV14|.|TRBJ2-5
ASSQQLAGGETQY
>TRBV2|.|TRBJ1-2
ARFGTELSYGYT
>TRBV9|.|TRBJ2-1
ASSVGLRDYSNEQF
>TRBV14|.|TRBJ1-2
ASSQDFSDREGYT
>TRBV10-3|.|TRBJ1-2
AISEPTTADYGYT
>TRBV28|.|TRBJ2-7
ASSRPGTVSYEQY
>TRBV12-3/TRBV12-4|.|TRBJ1-4
ASSRQFNEKLF
>TRBV12-3/TRBV12-4|.|TRBJ1-1
ASSPYRARAF
>TRBV6-1|.|TRBJ2-2
ASSERGGWRRTGELF
>TRBV30|few|TRBJ1-5
AWSGGGQGNQPQH
>TRBV5-1|.|TRBJ1-6
ATTRGGGSPLH
>TRBV13|.|TRBJ2-7
ASSPRTGTYEQY
>TRBV7-9|.|TRBJ2-3
ASSLTSGSSDTQY
>TRBV7-2|once|TRBJ1-6
ASSLDRDDSPLH
>TRBV9|.|TRBJ2-2
ASSVEPSSPGELF
>TRBV7-2|.|TRBJ2-1
ASSLGLAGSSSYNEQF
>TRBV9|.|TRBJ1-1
ASSVFNGARDISGEAF
>TRBV9|.|TRBJ2-1
ASSSMGLSSYNEQF
>TRBV19|.|TRBJ1-2
ASSIVQGADYGYT
>TRBV2|few|TRBJ2-5
ASSVYGTGLGETQY
>TRBV5-1|.|TRBJ2-7
ASSFDRVYEQY
>TRBV6-5|.|TRBJ2-1
ASSYSRLAGLNEQF